The subject of this entry is one TCR beta chain. Its antigen is not identified. This record belongs to a study of CD8 T cells in ankylosing spondylitis. Points from the study as a whole: Roughly eight highly homologous variants formed a TCR beta motif that appeared characteristic of ankylosing spondylitis blood.

Germline loops: CDR1 SGHRS, CDR2 YFSETQ. The CDR3 totals 14 residues. The J segment lost 5 bases and the V segment lost 6 bases, leaving 7 bases of the junction unmatched. A single record per CDR3 protein comes from TCRdb applying MiXCR to the 5' RACE reads. The sample has a few hundred thousand distinct CDR3 sequences, about a fifth seen once. This rearrangement joins TRBV5-1 to TRBJ2-3, with 9 bases fitting TRBD1. The sequencing input was blood, either unsorted or a sorted T cell fraction (not recorded which). The receptor's source is a male donor with ankylosing spondylitis. The CDR3 nucleotides are TGCGCCAGCAAACAGGGGGCGCAAGGAGATACGCAGTATTTT. Its translation: CASKQGAQGDTQYF.